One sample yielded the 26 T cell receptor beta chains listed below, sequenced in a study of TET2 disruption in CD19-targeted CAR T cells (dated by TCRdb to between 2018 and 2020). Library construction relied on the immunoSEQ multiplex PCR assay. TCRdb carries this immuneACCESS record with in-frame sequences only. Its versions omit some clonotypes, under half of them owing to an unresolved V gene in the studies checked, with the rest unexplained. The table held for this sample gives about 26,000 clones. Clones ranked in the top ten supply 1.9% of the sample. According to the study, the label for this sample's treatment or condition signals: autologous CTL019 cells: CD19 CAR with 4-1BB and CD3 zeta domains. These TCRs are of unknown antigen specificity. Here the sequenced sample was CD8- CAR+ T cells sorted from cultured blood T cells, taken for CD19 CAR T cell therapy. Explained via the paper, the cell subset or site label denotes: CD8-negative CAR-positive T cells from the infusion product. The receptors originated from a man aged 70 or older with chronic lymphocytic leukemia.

The sequenced CDR3 bases are TGTGCCAGCAGTGAAGCGCTTCTGACTAGCGGGGCCTTGAGGGGTGAG. This codes for CASSEALLTSGALRGE. The full CDR3 protein reads CASSEALLTSGALRGEQFF. The rearrangement uses TRBV2 and TRBJ2-1; TRBD2 matches 11 bases. The sequence runs out 3 residues before the end of the CDR3; the remainder is reconstructed from the germline J gene. The CDR3 consists of 19 residues. In germline, CDR1 is SNHLY, CDR2 FYNNEI. Trimming removed 0 bases from V and 9 bases from J; junction bases left unmatched: 16. Using reference TRBV2 and TRBJ2-1 for the parts outside the CDR3, the full variable domain is EPEVTQTPSHQVTQMGQEVILRCVPISNHLYFYWYRQILGQKVEFLVSFYNNEISEKSEIFDDQFSVERPDGSNFTLKIRSTKLEDSAMYFCASSEALLTSGALRGEQFFGPGTRLTVL.

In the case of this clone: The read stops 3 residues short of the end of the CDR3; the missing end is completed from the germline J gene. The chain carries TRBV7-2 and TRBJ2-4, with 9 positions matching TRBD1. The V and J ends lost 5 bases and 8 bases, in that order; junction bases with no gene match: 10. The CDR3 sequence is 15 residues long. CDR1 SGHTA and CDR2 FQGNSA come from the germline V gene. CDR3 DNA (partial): TGTGCCAGCAGCAGCACGGCGGACAGGGGTGACATT. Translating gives CASSSTADRGDI. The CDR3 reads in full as CASSSTADRGDIQYF.

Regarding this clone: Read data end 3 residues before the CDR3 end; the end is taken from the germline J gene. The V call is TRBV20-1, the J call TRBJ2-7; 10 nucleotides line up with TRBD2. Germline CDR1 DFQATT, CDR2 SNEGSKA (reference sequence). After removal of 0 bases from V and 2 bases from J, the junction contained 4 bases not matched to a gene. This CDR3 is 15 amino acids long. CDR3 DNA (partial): TGCAGTGCTAGAGAAGCGGGGGGGCACCCCTACGAG. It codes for CSAREAGGHPYE. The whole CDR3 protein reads CSAREAGGHPYEQYF.

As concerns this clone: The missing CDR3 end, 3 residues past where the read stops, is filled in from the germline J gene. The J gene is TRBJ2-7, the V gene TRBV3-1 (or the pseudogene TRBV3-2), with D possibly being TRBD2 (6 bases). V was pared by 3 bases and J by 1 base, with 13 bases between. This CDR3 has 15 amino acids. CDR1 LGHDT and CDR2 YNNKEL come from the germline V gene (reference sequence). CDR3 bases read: TGTGCCAGCAGCCAGGCGGGATTGGGGTCCTACGAG. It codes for CASSQAGLGSYE. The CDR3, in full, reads CASSQAGLGSYEQYF.

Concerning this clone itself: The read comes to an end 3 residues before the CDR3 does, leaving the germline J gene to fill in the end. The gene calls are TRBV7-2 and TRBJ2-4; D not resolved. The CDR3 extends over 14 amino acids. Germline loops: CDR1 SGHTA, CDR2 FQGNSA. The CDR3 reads CASSLGGMGYGQYF. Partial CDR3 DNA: TGTGCCAGCAGCTTAGGAGGTATGGGCTATGGT.

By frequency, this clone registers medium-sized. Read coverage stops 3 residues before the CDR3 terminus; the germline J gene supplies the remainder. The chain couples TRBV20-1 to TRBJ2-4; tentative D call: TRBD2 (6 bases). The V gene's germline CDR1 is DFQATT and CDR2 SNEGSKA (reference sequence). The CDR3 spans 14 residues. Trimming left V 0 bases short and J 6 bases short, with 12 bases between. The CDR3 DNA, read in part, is TGCAGTGCTAGAGATGCGGGGCGCACAAACATT. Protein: CSARDAGRTNI. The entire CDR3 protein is CSARDAGRTNIQYF.

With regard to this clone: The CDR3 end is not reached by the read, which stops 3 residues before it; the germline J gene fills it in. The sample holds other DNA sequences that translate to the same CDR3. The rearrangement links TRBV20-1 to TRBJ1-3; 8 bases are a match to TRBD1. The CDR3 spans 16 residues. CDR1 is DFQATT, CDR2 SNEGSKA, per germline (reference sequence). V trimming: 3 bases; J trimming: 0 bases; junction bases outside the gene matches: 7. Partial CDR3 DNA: TGCAGTGCTAGGATCACAGGGGGATCCTCTGGAAACACC. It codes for CSARITGGSSGNT. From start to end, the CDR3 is CSARITGGSSGNTIYF.

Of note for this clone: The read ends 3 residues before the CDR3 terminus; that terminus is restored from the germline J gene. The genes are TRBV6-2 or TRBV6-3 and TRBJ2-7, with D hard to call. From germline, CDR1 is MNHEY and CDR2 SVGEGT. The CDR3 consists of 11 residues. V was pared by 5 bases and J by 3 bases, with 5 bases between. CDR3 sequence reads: CASSLFYEQYF. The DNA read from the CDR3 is TGTGCCAGCAGTCTATTCTACGAG.

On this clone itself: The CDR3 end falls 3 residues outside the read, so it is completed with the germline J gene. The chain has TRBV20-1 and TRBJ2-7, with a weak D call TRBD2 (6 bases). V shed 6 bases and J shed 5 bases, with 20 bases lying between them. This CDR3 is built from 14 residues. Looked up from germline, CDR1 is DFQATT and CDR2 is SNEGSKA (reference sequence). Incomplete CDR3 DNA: TGCAGTGCCACCAGGTTTGGGACTGCGCACGAG. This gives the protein CSATRFGTAHE. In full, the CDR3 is CSATRFGTAHEQYF.

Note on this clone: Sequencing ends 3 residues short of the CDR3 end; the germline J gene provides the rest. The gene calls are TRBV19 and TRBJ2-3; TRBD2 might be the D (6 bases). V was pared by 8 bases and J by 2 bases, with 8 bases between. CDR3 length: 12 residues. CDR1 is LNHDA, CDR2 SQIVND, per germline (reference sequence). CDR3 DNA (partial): TGTGCCAGTTGGGACTTCACAGATACG. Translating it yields CASWDFTDT. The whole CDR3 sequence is CASWDFTDTQYF. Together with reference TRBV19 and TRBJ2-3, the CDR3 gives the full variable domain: DGGITQSPKYLFRKEGQNVTLSCEQNLNHDAMYWYRQDPGQGLRLIYYSQIVNDFQKGDIAEGYSVSREKKESFPLTVTSAQKNPTAFYLCASWDFTDTQYFGPGTRLTVL.

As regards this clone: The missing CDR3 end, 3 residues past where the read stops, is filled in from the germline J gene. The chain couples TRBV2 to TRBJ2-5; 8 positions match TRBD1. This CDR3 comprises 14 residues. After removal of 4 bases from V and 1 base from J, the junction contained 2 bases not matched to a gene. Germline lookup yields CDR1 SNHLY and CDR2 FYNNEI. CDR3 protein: CASSAGTGQETQYF. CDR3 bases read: TGTGCCAGCAGTGCCGGGACAGGCCAAGAGACC.

The CDR3 here is CASKGGTGLIGNEKLFF. The covered CDR3 bases are TGTGCCAGCAAAGGCGGGACAGGGCTCATCGGTAATGAAAAA. The genes are TRBV6-2 or TRBV6-3 and TRBJ1-4, with 9 bases fitting TRBD1. Read coverage stops 3 residues before the CDR3 terminus; the germline J gene supplies the remainder. The CDR3 covers 17 residues. Germline CDR1 reads MNHEY; CDR2 reads SVGEGT. Unmatched junction bases numbered 13, after V lost 7 bases and J lost 4 bases.

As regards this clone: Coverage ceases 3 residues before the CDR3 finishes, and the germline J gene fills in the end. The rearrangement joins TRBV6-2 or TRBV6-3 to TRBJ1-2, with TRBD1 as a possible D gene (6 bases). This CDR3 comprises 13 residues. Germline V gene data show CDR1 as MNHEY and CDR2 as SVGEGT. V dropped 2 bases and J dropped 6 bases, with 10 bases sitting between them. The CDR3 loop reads CASSYGGGHGYTF. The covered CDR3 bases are TGTGCCAGCAGTTACGGCGGGGGGCATGGC.

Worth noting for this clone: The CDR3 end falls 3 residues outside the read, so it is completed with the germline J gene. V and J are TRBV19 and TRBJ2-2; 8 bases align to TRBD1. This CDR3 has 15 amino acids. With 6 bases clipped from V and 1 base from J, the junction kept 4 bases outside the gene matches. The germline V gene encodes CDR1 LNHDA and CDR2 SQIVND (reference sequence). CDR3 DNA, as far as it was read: TGTGCCAGTAGCCTCGGGACAGGGAACACCGGGGAG. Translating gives CASSLGTGNTGE. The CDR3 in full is CASSLGTGNTGELFF. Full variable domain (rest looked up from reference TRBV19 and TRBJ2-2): DGGITQSPKYLFRKEGQNVTLSCEQNLNHDAMYWYRQDPGQGLRLIYYSQIVNDFQKGDIAEGYSVSREKKESFPLTVTSAQKNPTAFYLCASSLGTGNTGELFFGEGSRLTVL.

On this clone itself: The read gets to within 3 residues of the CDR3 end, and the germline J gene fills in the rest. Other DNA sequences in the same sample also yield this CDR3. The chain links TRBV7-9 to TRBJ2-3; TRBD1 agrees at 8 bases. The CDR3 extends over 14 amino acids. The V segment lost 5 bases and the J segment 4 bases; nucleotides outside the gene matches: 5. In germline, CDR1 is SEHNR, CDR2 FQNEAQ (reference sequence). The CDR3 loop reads CASSLGQGADTQYF. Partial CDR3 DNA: TGTGCCAGCAGCCTCGGACAGGGCGCAGATACG.

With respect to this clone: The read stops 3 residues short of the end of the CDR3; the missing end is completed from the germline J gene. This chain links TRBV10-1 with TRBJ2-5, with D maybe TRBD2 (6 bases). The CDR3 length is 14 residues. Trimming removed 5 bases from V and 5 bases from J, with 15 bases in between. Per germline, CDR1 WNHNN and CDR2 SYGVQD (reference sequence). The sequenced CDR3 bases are TGCGCCAGCAGTCCGGGACTGTCAGGGGAGACC. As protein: CASSPGLSGET. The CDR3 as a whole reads CASSPGLSGETQYF.

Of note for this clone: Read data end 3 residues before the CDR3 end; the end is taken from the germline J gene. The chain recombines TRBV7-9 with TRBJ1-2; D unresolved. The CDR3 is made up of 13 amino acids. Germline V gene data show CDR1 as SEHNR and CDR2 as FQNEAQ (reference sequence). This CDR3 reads CASSLDSSYDYTF. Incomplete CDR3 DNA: TGTGCCAGCAGCTTAGATAGCTCCTACGAC. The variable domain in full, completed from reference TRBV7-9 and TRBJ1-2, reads DTGVSQNPRHKITKRGQNVTFRCDPISEHNRLYWYRQTLGQGPEFLTYFQNEAQLEKSRLLSDRFSAERPKGSFSTLEIQRTEQGDSAMYLCASSLDSSYDYTFGSGTRLTVV.

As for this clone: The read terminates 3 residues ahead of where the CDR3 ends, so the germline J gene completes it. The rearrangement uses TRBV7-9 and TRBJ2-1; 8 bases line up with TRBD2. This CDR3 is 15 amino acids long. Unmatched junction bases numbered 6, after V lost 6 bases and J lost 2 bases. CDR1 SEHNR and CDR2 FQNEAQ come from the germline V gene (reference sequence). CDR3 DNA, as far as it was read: TGTGCCAGCAGTCGTAGCGGGGAAACCTACAATGAG. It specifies CASSRSGETYNE. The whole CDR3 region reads CASSRSGETYNEQFF.

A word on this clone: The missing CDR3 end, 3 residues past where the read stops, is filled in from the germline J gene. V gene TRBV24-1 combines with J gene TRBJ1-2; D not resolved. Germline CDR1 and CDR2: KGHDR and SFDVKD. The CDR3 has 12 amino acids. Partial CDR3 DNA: TGTGCCACCAGTGCCAGCGGGAGGGGC. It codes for CATSASGRG. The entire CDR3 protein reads CATSASGRGYTF.

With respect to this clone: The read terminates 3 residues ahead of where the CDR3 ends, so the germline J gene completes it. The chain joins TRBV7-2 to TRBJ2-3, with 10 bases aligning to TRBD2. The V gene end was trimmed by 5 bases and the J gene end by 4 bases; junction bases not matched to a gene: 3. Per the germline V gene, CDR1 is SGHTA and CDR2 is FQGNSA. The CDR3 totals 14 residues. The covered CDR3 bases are TGTGCCAGCAGCCCGGGACTAGCGTCAGATACG. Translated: CASSPGLASDT. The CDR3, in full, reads CASSPGLASDTQYF.

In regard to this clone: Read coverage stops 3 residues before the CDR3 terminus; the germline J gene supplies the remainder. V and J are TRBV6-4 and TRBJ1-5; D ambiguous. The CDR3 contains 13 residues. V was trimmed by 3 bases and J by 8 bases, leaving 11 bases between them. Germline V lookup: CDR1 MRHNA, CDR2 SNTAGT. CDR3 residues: CASSETWREPQHF. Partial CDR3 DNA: TGTGCCAGCAGTGAGACATGGAGGGAGCCC.

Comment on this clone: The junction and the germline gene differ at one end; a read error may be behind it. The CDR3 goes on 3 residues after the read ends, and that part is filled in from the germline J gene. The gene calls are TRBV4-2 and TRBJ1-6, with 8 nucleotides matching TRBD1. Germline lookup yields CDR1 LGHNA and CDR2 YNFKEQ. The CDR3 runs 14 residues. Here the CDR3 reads CASRQGLVDSPLHF. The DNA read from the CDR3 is TGCGCCAGCAGACAGGGGCTGGTTGATTCACCC.

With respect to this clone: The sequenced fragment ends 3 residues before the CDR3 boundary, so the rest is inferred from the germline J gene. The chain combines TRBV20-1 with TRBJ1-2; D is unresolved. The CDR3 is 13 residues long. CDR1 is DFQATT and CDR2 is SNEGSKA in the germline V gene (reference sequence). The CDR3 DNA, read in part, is TGCAGTGCTAGAGATGGGCCTGGTGGCGGC. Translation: CSARDGPGGG. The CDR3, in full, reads CSARDGPGGGYTF.

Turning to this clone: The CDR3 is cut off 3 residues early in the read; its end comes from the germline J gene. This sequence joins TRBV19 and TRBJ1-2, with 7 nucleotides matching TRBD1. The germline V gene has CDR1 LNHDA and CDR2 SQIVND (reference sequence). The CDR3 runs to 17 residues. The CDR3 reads CASSIEAVMDRTRRYTF. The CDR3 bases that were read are TGTGCCAGTAGTATAGAAGCCGTAATGGACAGGACCCGACGC. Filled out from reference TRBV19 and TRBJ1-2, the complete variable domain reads DGGITQSPKYLFRKEGQNVTLSCEQNLNHDAMYWYRQDPGQGLRLIYYSQIVNDFQKGDIAEGYSVSREKKESFPLTVTSAQKNPTAFYLCASSIEAVMDRTRRYTFGSGTRLTVV.

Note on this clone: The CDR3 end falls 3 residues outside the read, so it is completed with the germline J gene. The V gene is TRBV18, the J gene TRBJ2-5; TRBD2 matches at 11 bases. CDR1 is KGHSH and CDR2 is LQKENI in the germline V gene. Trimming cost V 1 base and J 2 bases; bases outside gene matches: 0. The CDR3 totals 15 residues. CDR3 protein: CASSPRLAGQETQYF. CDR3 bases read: TGTGCCAGCTCACCACGACTAGCGGGGCAAGAGACC.

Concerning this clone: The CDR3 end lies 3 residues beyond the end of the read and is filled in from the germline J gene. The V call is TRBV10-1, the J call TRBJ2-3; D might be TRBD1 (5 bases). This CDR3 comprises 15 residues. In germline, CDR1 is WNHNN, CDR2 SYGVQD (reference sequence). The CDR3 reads CASSDLDIANQPQYF. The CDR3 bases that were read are TGCGCCAGCAGTGACCTGGACATTGCGAATCAGCCG.